The 28 T cell receptor beta chains listed next were all sequenced from one sample in a study of T cells expressing NK-cell markers. No DNA is given; TCRdb re-called the 5' RACE reads and lists each CDR3 protein once. Recorded for this sample: some 440,000 distinct CDR3 sequences. Sample: blood T cells: a sorted CD56 or NKG2C T cell subset, CD4+ or CD8+ T cells, or bulk PBMC T cells (not recorded which). These TCRs come from a woman aged 50 to 65 in good health.

The rearrangement uses TRBV15 and TRBJ2-3; TCRdb proposes TRBD2, but this gene call is untestable without DNA. Germline assignment: CDR1 LNHNV and CDR2 YYDKDF (reference sequence). This CDR3 has 15 amino acids. CDR3 sequence: CATSPLAGSGDTQYF.

V and J are TRBV25-1 and TRBJ2-1; the D gene TCRdb calls, TRBD2, cannot be checked with no DNA. The CDR3 totals 14 residues. The germline gives CDR1 MGHDK, CDR2 SYGVNS. This CDR3 reads CASSDSPGLGEQFF.

The chain combines TRBV29-1 with TRBJ2-5; TCRdb lists TRBD1, though no DNA is available to test this call. Looked up from germline, CDR1 is SQVTM and CDR2 is ANQGSEA. CDR3 length: 13 residues. The CDR3 spells CSVAPGQKETQYF.

This chain connects TRBV6-5 to TRBJ1-2. The CDR3 is 14 amino acids. Germline V gene lookup returns CDR1 MNHEY and CDR2 SVGAGI. The CDR3 is CASSALGSHYGYTF.

V and J are TRBV5-6 and TRBJ2-7. The CDR3 covers 11 residues. In germline, CDR1 is SGHDT, CDR2 YYEEEE. The CDR3 sequence is CATESGYEQYF.

The rearrangement uses TRBV2 and TRBJ2-2; with no DNA, the TCRdb D assignment of TRBD1 cannot be verified. This CDR3 comprises 13 residues. Germline CDR1 reads SNHLY; CDR2 reads FYNNEI. This CDR3 is CASSRTPTGELFF.

V is TRBV29-1 and J is TRBJ2-1; TCRdb outputs TRBD1, but without DNA this stays unchecked. The CDR3 contains 13 residues. The germline gives CDR1 SQVTM, CDR2 ANQGSEA. The CDR3: CSVEDGGGGEQFF.

The rearrangement uses TRBV12-3 or TRBV12-4 and TRBJ2-1; TCRdb gives TRBD1 as the D gene, but with no DNA this cannot be confirmed. CDR3 length equals 15 residues. This CDR3 is CASTQALTAYNEQFF.

The chain employs TRBV6-4 and TRBJ2-1; TCRdb picks TRBD2, but there is no DNA to check that call. Germline CDR1 MRHNA, CDR2 SNTAGT. The CDR3 is 16 amino acids. CDR3 loop: CASSDNLAGAYNEQFF.

The rearrangement links TRBV9 to TRBJ2-4. The CDR3 has 14 amino acids. Germline CDR1 and CDR2: SGDLS and YYNGEE. CDR3 region: CASSVGLDRNIQYF. Filled out from reference TRBV9 and TRBJ2-4, the complete variable domain reads DSGVTQTPKHLITATGQRVTLRCSPRSGDLSVYWYQQSLDQGLQFLIQYYNGEERAKGNILERFSAQQFPDLHSELNLSSLELGDSALYFCASSVGLDRNIQYFGAGTRLSVL.

The CDR3 loop is CAWSVSVGHNEQFF. The chain links TRBV30 to TRBJ2-1; TCRdb's D gene call, TRBD2, goes unchecked for lack of DNA. Germline CDR1 is GTSNPN and CDR2 is SVGIG (reference sequence). CDR3 length: 14 amino acids.

V gene TRBV12-3 or TRBV12-4 combines with J gene TRBJ2-7; the TCRdb call, TRBD1, lacks DNA for checking. The CDR3 spans 14 residues. The CDR3 sequence is CASRVQGYRNEQYF.

The chain recombines TRBV5-1 with TRBJ2-5; the TCRdb D gene call, TRBD1, has no DNA to confirm it. The CDR3 is made up of 14 amino acids. CDR1 and CDR2 from the germline V gene are SGHRS and YFSETQ. CDR3: CASSPSRGQETQYF.

The chain couples TRBV3-1 to TRBJ2-3; TCRdb gives TRBD2 as the D gene, but with no DNA this cannot be confirmed. This CDR3 has 17 residues. Germline CDR1 reads LGHDT; CDR2 reads YNNKEL (reference sequence). CDR3 residues: CASSQDQSSGSGDTQYF.

The chain is built from TRBV30 and TRBJ2-5; TCRdb names TRBD2, which stays unverified in the absence of DNA. From germline, CDR1 is GTSNPN and CDR2 SVGIG (reference sequence). There are 15 residues in the CDR3. CDR3 sequence reads: CAWELAGVGGETQYF.

The rearrangement joins TRBV7-9 to TRBJ1-2; with no DNA, the TCRdb D assignment of TRBD1 cannot be verified. CDR3 size: 15 residues. Germline loops: CDR1 SEHNR, CDR2 FQNEAQ (reference sequence). The CDR3 is CASSFSNAGAHGYTF.

The J gene is TRBJ2-1, the V gene TRBV7-2; the TCRdb D gene call, TRBD1, has no DNA to confirm it. Germline CDR1 reads SGHTA; CDR2 reads FQGNSA. The CDR3 is 16 amino acids. CDR3 sequence: CASSLGRRGGINEQFF.

This chain uses TRBV12-3 or TRBV12-4 with TRBJ2-4; the D call from TCRdb, TRBD1, cannot be confirmed without DNA. This CDR3 is 15 amino acids long. CDR3 amino acids: CASSRQGSGSNIQYF.

The rearrangement joins TRBV20-1 to TRBJ1-6; TCRdb's assignment of TRBD1 cannot be checked, as there is no DNA. This CDR3 region has 15 residues. Germline loops: CDR1 DFQATT, CDR2 SNEGSKA (reference sequence). This chain's CDR3 is CSARDRGFYNSPLHF.

V gene TRBV29-1 combines with J gene TRBJ1-1. This CDR3 has 12 amino acids. The germline V gene has CDR1 SQVTM and CDR2 ANQGSEA. The CDR3 region is CSVTIGLTEAFF. The entire variable domain, with the rest obtained from reference TRBV29-1 and TRBJ1-1, is as follows: SAVISQKPSRDICQRGTSLTIQCQVDSQVTMMFWYRQQPGQSLTLIATANQGSEATYESGFVIDKFPISRPNLTFSTLTVSNMSPEDSSIYLCSVTIGLTEAFFGQGTRLTVV.

V usage is TRBV20-1 and J usage is TRBJ1-5; the D call from TCRdb, TRBD1, cannot be confirmed without DNA. From germline, CDR1 is DFQATT and CDR2 SNEGSKA (reference sequence). There are 15 residues in the CDR3. CDR3 protein: CSARLSGAGNQPQHF.

The rearrangement uses TRBV14 and TRBJ1-1; as DNA is missing, the TRBD1 call by TCRdb cannot be tested. There are 16 residues in the CDR3. Germline V lookup: CDR1 SGHDN, CDR2 FVKESK. The CDR3 is CASSRFTGAKNTEAFF.

The chain links TRBV24-1 to TRBJ2-1; TCRdb's D gene call, TRBD1, goes unchecked for lack of DNA. Germline assignment: CDR1 KGHDR and CDR2 SFDVKD. The CDR3 length is 14 residues. This CDR3 is CATSDADRANEQFF.

The rearrangement links TRBV25-1 to TRBJ1-6; TCRdb gives TRBD1 as the D gene, but with no DNA this cannot be confirmed. The V gene's germline CDR1 is MGHDK and CDR2 SYGVNS. The CDR3 length is 14 residues. The chain's CDR3 is CASSLPGERSPLHF. The variable domain in full, completed from reference TRBV25-1 and TRBJ1-6, reads EADIYQTPRYLVIGTGKKITLECSQTMGHDKMYWYQQDPGMELHLIHYSYGVNSTEKGDLSSESTVSRIRTEHFPLTLESARPSHTSQYLCASSLPGERSPLHFGNGTRLTVT.

V gene TRBV29-1 combines with J gene TRBJ2-3; no DNA is available, so the TRBD2 call from TCRdb remains unchecked. CDR3 length: 15 amino acids. Germline V lookup: CDR1 SQVTM, CDR2 ANQGSEA. The CDR3 reads CSVGISGAATDTQYF.

The rearrangement uses TRBV20-1 and TRBJ1-2; there is no DNA to check the TCRdb D call of TRBD1. Germline V CDR1 and CDR2: DFQATT, SNEGSKA (reference sequence). This CDR3 contains 14 residues. This chain's CDR3 is CSARDLEGGYGYTF.

The rearrangement uses TRBV10-3 and TRBJ1-2. CDR3 length: 12 amino acids. Germline V gives CDR1 ENHRY, CDR2 SYGVKD. The CDR3 here is CAIRAGGDGYTF.

The chain recombines TRBV5-1 with TRBJ1-2. Germline V gene sequence: CDR1 SGHRS, CDR2 YFSETQ. The CDR3 loop spans 15 amino acids. The CDR3 sequence: CASSADGFGGYGYTF.